This entry describes one TCR delta chain. What antigen it recognizes has not been identified. No base quality values were provided; no much bigger clone lies one nucleotide off. Pregnant women receiving prenatal care in Kampala, Uganda, were recruited, and the infants of these women were enrolled, with documentation of maternal HIV status required. Weekly visits were made to families, and infant clinical information, oral swabs and peripheral blood were collected beginning at 6 weeks of age and every 4 months thereafter. Blood was collected in heparin tubes, and PBMC were isolated by Ficoll-Paque density gradient centrifugation and cryopreserved. The source of the sample is a study of delta chains in infants with herpesvirus infections (dated by TCRdb to 2021 to 2024). With regard to the full study: A Ugandan infant birth cohort was prospectively followed from birth to characterize gammadelta T cell responses to primary cytomegalovirus (CMV) infection. The study searched for a public fetal Vdelta1/Vgamma8 gammadelta TCR clonotype in infants who acquired CMV infection after birth. Using PBMC, gammadelta TCRs were sequenced for 15 to 20 CMV-infected infants, one of whom was congenitally infected, and for seven to nine CMV-uninfected infants who had enough sample available. Blood samples from the infants were grouped into approximate ages of 1.5, 4, 8 and 12 months. Belgian fetal and cord blood gammadelta TCR data that had been published previously were included solely for comparison and were not produced in this cohort. The paper's findings and limits, for the study overall: Public-clonotype frequency among Vdelta1 cells appeared to correlate inversely with age at infection and decayed rapidly, seemingly not persisting beyond around 9 weeks. Presence of the public clonotype at levels below the detection limit might still occur in CMV-uninfected infants. Detection of the public clonotype was limited to the first time point after infection, and the public clonotype was not found in uninfected infants or in infants infected after 120 days. The authors noted a small sample size and no race- or environment-matched controls, since nearly all Ugandans acquire CMV before adulthood. The public Vdelta1 clonotype appeared in 4 of 18 CMV-infected infants: three infected postnatally before 120 days of age, plus the congenitally infected infant.

Libraries were made using RT-PCR. TCR cDNA was generated by reverse transcription of PBMC RNA with SuperScript II and gamma-chain- and delta-chain-specific primers. cDNA was purified with AMPure XP beads, amplified, and indexed with Illumina adapters using the Nextera XT Index Kit. Sequencing of the gammadelta TCR libraries was done on an Illumina MiSeq using a V2 300-cycle kit. The study's own analysis went as follows. Using MiXCR v2.1.12, CDR3 sequences were assembled, and reads were mapped onto D, J and V genes obtained from GenBank. Repertoire analyses of the CDR3 clonotypes were performed with VDJtools v1.2.1. TCRdb called clones afresh from the public reads with CATT; identical DNA rows were later merged. These V and J calls derive from TCRdb rather than the authors' analysis. For this sample there are roughly 1,300 delta-chain clones; under 35% appear just once. In total, the top ten clones hold around 9.5% of the sample.

V is pruned by 4 bases and J by 0 bases, leaving 7 bases of the junction without a gene match. Taken from the germline V gene, the CDR1 and CDR2 loops are TSWWSYY and QGS. Counted from cysteine to phenylalanine, this CDR3 has 16 amino acids. The read is trimmed to its CDR3 DNA, 48 bases read in frame from base 1. This receptor was taken from a human donor who was a Ugandan infant, either HIV-exposed or HIV-unexposed (not recorded which). The sample was peripheral blood, taken at time point 2 of longitudinal follow-up. The chain couples TRDV1 to TRDJ1; TRDD3 aligns with 8 central bases. CDR3 loop: CALGANWGGDTDKLIF. DNA sequence: TGTGCTCTTGGGGCCAACTGGGGGGGAGACACCGATAAACTCATCTTT.